This T cell receptor (beta chain) is drawn from a study of chemoradiotherapy in HPV16-positive cancers. Study-wide findings and caveats: Candidate HPV-specific clones and E7-related TCR motifs grew in tumor during treatment.

Repeated repertoire sampling spanned the course of chemoradiotherapy. Sequenced by immunoSEQ multiplex PCR; TCRdb stores in-frame clones only, minus some. The table has about 5,300 clones, 85% seen once. Germline V CDR1 and CDR2: LNHDA, SQIVND (reference sequence). The CDR3 covers 19 residues. The ends lost 6 bases at V and 0 bases at J; junction bases unmatched: 12. About this clone: Its antigen is as yet unknown.

The starting material was tumor tissue, obtained from a patient who underwent chemoradiotherapy. This sequence was found in a human donor with HPV-associated anogenital cancer. The chain uses TRBV19 and TRBJ2-2; 11 bases map to TRBD1. The CDR3 DNA reads as TGTGCCAGTAGCCCCAGACTCGGACAGGGGGCCTCGAACACCGGGGAGCTGTTTTTT. The encoded protein is CASSPRLGQGASNTGELFF.